Below are 11 T cell receptor beta chains sequenced from a single sample in a study of control samples from healthy donors and cancer patients. The table came from immunoSEQ multiplex PCR; TCRdb's copy has only in-frame clones and leaves some out. The sample yields over 60,000 clones, 85% seen once. Material: blood. The receptors originated from a man in his forties in good health.

The V and J genes are TRBV6-6 and TRBJ1-3, with a possible D match to TRBD1 (6 bases). V lost 5 bases and J 4 bases, leaving 15 bases between the germline ends. The germline CDR1 and CDR2 sequences are MNHNY and SVGAGI (reference sequence). The CDR3 covers 15 residues. In DNA form, the CDR3 reads TGTGCCAGCAGTGACAGGCCACCGGGAGGAAACACCATATATTTT. It yields the protein CASSDRPPGGNTIYF.

The chain carries TRBV5-6 and TRBJ1-5, with D perhaps TRBD1 (5 bases). The length of the CDR3 is 14 residues. Between the trimmed V and J ends, which lost 1 base and 7 bases, there was a span of 12 bases. Germline V gene data show CDR1 as SGHDT and CDR2 as YYEEEE. CDR3 residues: CASSLTSGNQPQHF. CDR3 coding DNA: TGTGCCAGCAGCTTGACTTCAGGGAACCAGCCCCAGCATTTT.

The DNA for the CDR3 is TGTGCCAGCAGGTCGGACGGGAGCTCCTACAATGAGCAGTTCTTC. The encoded protein is CASRSDGSSYNEQFF. The chain combines TRBV7-3 with TRBJ2-1, with D perhaps TRBD2 (6 bases). CDR1 and CDR2 from the germline V gene are SGHTA and FQGTGA. The V and J ends lost 6 bases and 0 bases respectively, with 12 bases between them. This CDR3 comprises 15 residues.

This clone has just one count. The CDR3 sequence is CASSYGGLNTEAFF. CDR3 sequence (DNA): TGCGCCAGCAGCTACGGGGGTCTGAACACTGAAGCTTTCTTT. The chain employs TRBV5-1 and TRBJ1-1, with D possibly TRBD1 on 5 matching bases. This CDR3 has 14 residues. Between the trimmed V and J ends, which lost 3 bases and 0 bases, there was a span of 9 bases. CDR1 is SGHRS and CDR2 is YFSETQ in the germline V gene.

The V call is TRBV9, the J call TRBJ1-3; 9 bases map to TRBD1. The CDR3 has 14 amino acids. The junction had 3 bases not matched to a gene; V was cut back by 0 bases and J by 8 bases. Germline V gives CDR1 SGDLS, CDR2 YYNGEE. The CDR3: CASSVGQGGDTIYF. DNA of the CDR3: TGTGCCAGCAGCGTAGGACAGGGGGGTGACACCATATATTTT.

This chain joins TRBV9 and TRBJ1-2; possible D gene TRBD1, 6 bases. The CDR3 is 19 amino acids. Trimming cost V 3 bases and J 0 bases, with 24 bases left between them. The V gene's germline CDR1 is SGDLS and CDR2 YYNGEE. CDR3 coding DNA: TGTGCCAGCAGCGCTCTCTCAACCTACAGGGATCACGCTAACTATGGCTACACCTTC. This translates into CASSALSTYRDHANYGYTF.

This chain uses TRBV15 with TRBJ2-7, with D maybe TRBD1 (6 bases). Looked up from germline, CDR1 is LNHNV and CDR2 is YYDKDF (reference sequence). CDR3 length equals 14 residues. V was trimmed by 8 bases and J by 6 bases, leaving 20 bases between them. CDR3 DNA: TGTGCCACCGCCCCATACAGGGACGGAGGCGAGCAGTACTTC. Protein sequence: CATAPYRDGGEQYF.

The count of this clone is one. The chain is built from TRBV10-3 and TRBJ2-3; D tentatively fits TRBD1 or TRBD2 (5 bases each). The CDR3 runs to 13 residues. The V gene lost 10 bases and the J gene lost 2 bases, with 13 bases spanning the gap. Germline CDR1 ENHRY, CDR2 SYGVKD. The CDR3 DNA follows: TGTGCCACCTCCGGGACGGCCACAGATACGCAGTATTTT. Translated: CATSGTATDTQYF.

V gene TRBV5-1 combines with J gene TRBJ2-1, with 10 bases matching TRBD2. Germline assignment: CDR1 SGHRS and CDR2 YFSETQ. With 4 bases clipped from V and 4 bases from J, the junction kept 17 bases outside the gene matches. The CDR3 loop spans 19 amino acids. The CDR3 DNA sequence: TGCGCCAGCAGCCCTGGACTAGCGGAAACATTGGGATTATACAATGAGCAGTTCTTC. Its translation: CASSPGLAETLGLYNEQFF.

The chain recombines TRBV5-4 with TRBJ1-2; TRBD1 is a possible D gene (5 bases). Trimming cost V 3 bases and J 14 bases, with 26 bases left between them. CDR1 is SGHNT and CDR2 is YYREEE in the germline V gene (reference sequence). The CDR3 runs to 15 residues. The CDR3, as DNA: TGTGCCAGCAGCTCCTCCCTAGGGGAGGGGACCTTTAAAACCTTC. Amino acids: CASSSSLGEGTFKTF.

The rearrangement uses TRBV3-1 (or the pseudogene TRBV3-2) and TRBJ1-5; TRBD1 matches 9 bases. The CDR3 is 17 residues long. Germline V gives CDR1 LGHDT, CDR2 YNNKEL (reference sequence). Trimming removed 0 bases from V and 6 bases from J; junction bases left unmatched: 9. The CDR3 DNA is TGTGCCAGCAGCCAAGAAGGGGACAGGGAAGGTTCTCAGCCCCAGCATTTT. It is translated as CASSQEGDREGSQPQHF.